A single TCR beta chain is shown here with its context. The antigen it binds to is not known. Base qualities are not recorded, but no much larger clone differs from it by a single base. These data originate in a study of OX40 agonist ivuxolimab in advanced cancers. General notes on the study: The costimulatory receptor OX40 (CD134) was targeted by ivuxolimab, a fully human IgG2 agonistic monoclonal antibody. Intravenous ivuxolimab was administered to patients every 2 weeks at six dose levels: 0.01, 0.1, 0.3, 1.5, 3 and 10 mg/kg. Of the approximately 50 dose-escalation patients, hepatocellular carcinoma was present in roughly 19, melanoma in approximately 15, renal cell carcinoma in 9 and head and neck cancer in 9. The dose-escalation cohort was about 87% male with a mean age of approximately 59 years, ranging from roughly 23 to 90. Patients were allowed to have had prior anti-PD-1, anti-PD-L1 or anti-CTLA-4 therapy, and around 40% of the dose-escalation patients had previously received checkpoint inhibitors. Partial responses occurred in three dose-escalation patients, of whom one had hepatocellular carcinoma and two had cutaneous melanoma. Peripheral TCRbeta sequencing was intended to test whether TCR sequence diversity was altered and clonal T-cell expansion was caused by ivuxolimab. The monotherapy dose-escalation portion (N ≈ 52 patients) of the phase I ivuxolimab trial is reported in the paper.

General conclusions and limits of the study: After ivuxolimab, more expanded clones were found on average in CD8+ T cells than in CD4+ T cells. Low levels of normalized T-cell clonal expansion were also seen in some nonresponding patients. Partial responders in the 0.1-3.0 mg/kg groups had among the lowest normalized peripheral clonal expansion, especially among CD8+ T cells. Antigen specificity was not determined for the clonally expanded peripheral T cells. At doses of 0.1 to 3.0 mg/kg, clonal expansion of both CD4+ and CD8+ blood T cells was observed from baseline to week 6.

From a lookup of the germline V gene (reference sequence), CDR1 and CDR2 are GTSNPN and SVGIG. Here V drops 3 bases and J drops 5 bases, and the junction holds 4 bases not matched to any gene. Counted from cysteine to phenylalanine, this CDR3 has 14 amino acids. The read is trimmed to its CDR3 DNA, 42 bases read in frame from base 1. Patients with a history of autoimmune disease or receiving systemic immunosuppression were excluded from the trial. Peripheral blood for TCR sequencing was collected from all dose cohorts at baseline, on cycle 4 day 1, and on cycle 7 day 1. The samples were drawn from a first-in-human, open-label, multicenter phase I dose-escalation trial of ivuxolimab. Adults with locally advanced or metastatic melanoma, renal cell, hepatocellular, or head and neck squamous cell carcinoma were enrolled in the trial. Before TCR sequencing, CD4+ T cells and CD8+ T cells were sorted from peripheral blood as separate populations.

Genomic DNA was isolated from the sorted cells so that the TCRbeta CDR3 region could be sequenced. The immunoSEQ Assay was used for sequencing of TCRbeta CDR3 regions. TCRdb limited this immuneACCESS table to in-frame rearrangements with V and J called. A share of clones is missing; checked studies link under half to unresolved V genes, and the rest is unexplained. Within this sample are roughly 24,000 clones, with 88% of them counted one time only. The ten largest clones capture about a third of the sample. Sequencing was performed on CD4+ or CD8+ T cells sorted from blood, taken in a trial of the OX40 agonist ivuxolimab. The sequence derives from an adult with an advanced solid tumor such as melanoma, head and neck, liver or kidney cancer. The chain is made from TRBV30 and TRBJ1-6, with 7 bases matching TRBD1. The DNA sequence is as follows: TGTGCCTGGAGCCGAGGACAGGATAATTCACCCCTCCACTTT. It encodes CAWSRGQDNSPLHF.